Listed here are 2 T cell receptor beta chains from one sample, sequenced in a study of a mutant IDH1 vaccine in newly diagnosed glioma (dated by TCRdb to about 2021). Reading the label with the study, this specimen's time point is: week 35, safety follow-up. A 20-mer mutant IDH1 peptide at 300 micrograms in Montanide made up each vaccine dose, which was injected subcutaneously together with topical imiquimod. Library generation was performed with the immunoSEQ multiplex PCR assay. TCRdb retrieved this table from immuneACCESS and kept in-frame rearrangements only. Not all clones are present; in checked studies, unresolved V genes account for under half, and no reason is known for the remainder. The sample table lists about 68,000 clones, approximately 88% of them with a count of one. The ten biggest clones cover about an eighth of the sample. Their cognate antigens are unknown. This specimen was PBMCs, taken from a glioma patient whose treatment included an IDH1 peptide vaccine. Receptor source: a young man with glioma.

The rearrangement links TRBV11-3 to TRBJ2-2; D is ambiguous. Germline V gene data show CDR1 as SGHNT and CDR2 as YENEEA. V lost 3 bases to trimming and J lost 2 bases, with 4 bases between them. CDR3 length equals 13 residues. This CDR3 is CASSFENTGELFF. The CDR3 DNA reads as TGTGCCAGCAGCTTCGAAAACACCGGGGAGCTGTTTTTT.

CDR3 protein: CASSPGTALFNEQYF. For the CDR3, the DNA is TGTGCCAGCAGTCCCGGGACAGCCCTTTTTAACGAGCAGTACTTC. The V and J genes are TRBV27 and TRBJ2-7; TRBD1 matches 7 bases. With 5 bases clipped from V and 5 bases from J, the junction kept 12 bases outside the gene matches. The germline gives CDR1 MNHEY, CDR2 SMNVEV (reference sequence). CDR3 length equals 15 residues.